The TCR beta chain described here comes from a study of T cell clonotyping in hematopoietic cell transplantation (dated by TCRdb to the early 2020s). About the study as a whole: Recipient samples taken before transplant were obtained following cytoreduction. In the study, around 140 blood samples were gathered from a few dozen consecutive transplant recipients and their related donors. Patient recruitment ran from 2015 to early 2017, and follow-up continued until late 2020 or death. Broader findings and caveats from the paper: Recipient repertoires showed only a small fraction of overlap with donor repertoires, and over 95% appeared de novo at the given depth. Donor and pretransplant recipient Inverse Simpson Index values predicted broader posttransplant TCR repertoire diversity. After transplant, TCR diversity in recipients dropped, and pathologically expanded clonotypes increased progressively from day 30 to day 180. The sample size was limited and the cells went unsorted, which meant the CD4 and CD8 repertoire contributions could not be told apart.

The time point tag for this specimen amounts to: recipient sample about 28 days before transplant, after cytoreduction. Recipient blood was collected about 28 days before transplant and at days 30, 100 and 180 after transplant. Nuclei Lysis Solution was used to extract genomic DNA from fresh or cryopreserved unfractionated peripheral blood mononuclear cells. According to the germline V gene (reference sequence), CDR1 reads LNHDA and CDR2 reads SQIVND. The junction shows trimming of 8 bases on V and 7 bases on J, and the gene matches do not reach 13 bases of it. The CDR3 sequence holds 16 residues, the cysteine and phenylalanine included. Only the CDR3 portion is preserved as DNA: 48 bases, with reading frame beginning at the first base. The immunoSEQ assay, a bias-controlled multiplex PCR using V- and J-specific primers, was used to amplify TCR beta CDR3 regions from genomic DNA. In a second PCR step, a proprietary barcode and Illumina adapter sequences were attached to the CDR3 amplicons. An Illumina MiSeq instrument was used to sequence the CDR3 libraries. As for how the authors treated the data: Export and quality control were performed with immunoSEQ Analyzer 3.0, and downstream analyses were performed with R Bioconductor and Immunarch. Only productive rearrangements in the normalized downsampled data set went into calculating the repertoire metrics. Clonotypes larger than 5 templates in the normalized cohort were defined as pathologically expanded. The Inverse Simpson Index was used to measure repertoire diversity. To capture all clonotypes, the CMV-specificity analyses were run on the non-normalized data set. The table was pulled from immuneACCESS by TCRdb, which kept in-frame rearrangements only. Such tables lose some clones; where checked, under half of the loss comes from unresolved V genes, and the rest has no known cause. The V and J calls and clone size come from that table; D and trimming were worked out from the DNA. This sample comprises more than 20,000 clones, 70% to 85% of them detected only once. The ten most abundant clones make up 20% to 25% of the sample.

As to this clone: Its antigen target is currently unknown. No much larger clone exists at a distance of one base, and base qualities are not known.

The chain employs TRBV19 and TRBJ2-2; TRBD1 fits 10 bases in the junction. This specimen was peripheral blood mononuclear cells, taken before stem cell transplant. This sequence originates from a woman aged 55-69 years with acute myeloid leukemia. Some clones in this sample may be carry-over from other donors' samples. The CDR3 region reads CASPNTDRGPSGELFF. The DNA sequence is as follows: TGTGCCAGTCCGAATACAGACAGGGGGCCCAGCGGGGAGCTGTTTTTT. This CDR3, with the reference TRBV19 and TRBJ2-2 proteins standing in past its ends, gives the full variable domain DGGITQSPKYLFRKEGQNVTLSCEQNLNHDAMYWYRQDPGQGLRLIYYSQIVNDFQKGDIAEGYSVSREKKESFPLTVTSAQKNPTAFYLCASPNTDRGPSGELFFGEGSRLTVL.